The source of this TCR beta chain is a study of T cell changes during pregnancy in multiple sclerosis. The J segment lost 3 bases and the V segment lost 2 bases, leaving 8 bases of the junction unmatched. The CDR3 is made up of 16 amino acids. Germline V gene lookup returns CDR1 MDHEN and CDR2 SYDVKM. Sequencing was performed with immunoSEQ multiplex PCR; in TCRdb, only in-frame clones are kept and a portion is missing. The sample lists under 65,000 clones, 90% seen once, with approximately 3% in the top ten. Specimen: peripheral blood, collected in the first trimester of pregnancy. This clonotype was sampled from a female donor in good health, enrolled as a control in a pregnancy study. The V and J genes are TRBV28 and TRBJ1-2; 8 nucleotides line up with TRBD1. CDR3 in amino acids: CASSLPIGTGDYGYTF. CDR3 nucleotide sequence: TGTGCCAGCAGTTTACCTATCGGGACAGGTGACTATGGCTACACCTTC.